Many counts were recorded for the clone carrying this TCR beta chain. Its antigen is unidentified. This sample was taken from a study of read filtering for tumor transcriptome and immune sequencing. Study as a whole: Whole-transcriptome libraries were prepared after DNase treatment. RNA-seq yielded only about 75 to 1,400 TCR reads, IR-seq about 4.05 to 11 million. Findings and limits, study-wide: IR-seq and RNA-seq agreed better without single-read clonotypes. The CD138-negative fraction was mixed bone marrow immune cells, not pure T cells.

V shed 3 bases and J 0 bases; nucleotides not matched to a gene: 0. The CDR3 extends over 15 amino acids. Germline lookup yields CDR1 SGHTA and CDR2 FQGNSA. From around 440 ng of RNA, a library with molecular barcoded alpha/delta and beta/gamma adaptors was made. Each CDR3 protein is one row after TCRdb ran MiXCR on the reads. The data contain around 140,000 distinct CDR3 sequences, roughly 13% of them seen just once; the ten biggest clones take up just under 8.5%. Sequencing was carried out using a population of CD138-negative cells sorted from bone marrow. This TCR was sampled from a donor aged 40 or older with multiple myeloma. The genes are TRBV7-2 and TRBJ2-1; the match to TRBD2 covers 9 bases. The DNA for the CDR3 is TGTGCCAGCAGCTTTAGCGGGAGCTCCTACAATGAGCAGTTCTTC. It is translated as CASSFSGSSYNEQFF.